The 5 T cell receptor beta chains presented below share a single source sample, sequenced in a study of OX40 agonist ivuxolimab in advanced cancers. Some clones are missing from TCRdb's copy, which holds only in-frame ones; the method was immunoSEQ multiplex PCR. The top ten clones hold 8.5% to 9.5% of a sample with roughly 36,000 clones, about nine tenths of them seen once. Here the sequenced sample was CD4+ or CD8+ T cells sorted from blood, taken in a trial of the OX40 agonist ivuxolimab. Source of these receptors: an adult with an advanced solid tumor such as melanoma, head and neck, liver or kidney cancer.

The CDR3 sequence: CASSRMGFPGDEQYF. CDR3 DNA sequence: TGTGCCAGTAGCCGTATGGGTTTTCCGGGTGACGAGCAGTACTTC. This chain connects TRBV19 to TRBJ2-7; no firm D call. CDR3 length: 15 residues. Germline CDR1 LNHDA, CDR2 SQIVND (reference sequence). Trimming left V 6 bases short and J 5 bases short, with 20 bases between.

This chain connects TRBV6-5 to TRBJ1-2; possibly TRBD1 for D (6 bases). Trimming removed 0 bases from V and 0 bases from J, with 11 bases in between. CDR1 and CDR2 (germline): MNHEY, SVGAGI. The CDR3 spans 16 residues. The CDR3 nucleotides read TGTGCCAGCAGTTACTCGACAGGCTTCTCTAACTATGGCTACACCTTC. It encodes CASSYSTGFSNYGYTF.

This rearrangement joins TRBV28 to TRBJ1-2, with 10 bases identical to TRBD1. CDR1 is MDHEN and CDR2 is SYDVKM in the germline V gene. The ends lost 5 bases at V and 8 bases at J; junction bases unmatched: 5. This CDR3 region has 13 residues. Here the CDR3 DNA reads TGTGCCAGCAGTCCCGGACAGGGGGGAGGCTACACCTTC. Translation gives CASSPGQGGGYTF.

About this clone: One end of the junction is discordant with germline, which a read error may explain. The CDR3 nucleotides are TGCGCCAGCAGCCAATCGACAGGGTTTTCCTCCAATGAGCAGTTCTTC. It is translated as CASSQSTGFSSNEQFF. The chain employs TRBV5-1 and TRBJ2-1; 7 nucleotides agree with TRBD1. The CDR3 covers 16 residues. Germline CDR1 SGHRS, CDR2 YFSETQ.

This rearrangement joins TRBV11-2 to TRBJ2-7; 7 nucleotides line up with TRBD1. V shed 1 base, J shed 5 bases, and the junction held 5 bases outside the gene matches. Germline-derived CDR1 and CDR2 are SGHAT and FQNNGV. The CDR3 totals 14 residues. DNA of the CDR3: TGTGCCAGCAGCTTAGTACAGGGGTTCAACGAGCAGTACTTC. Amino acid sequence: CASSLVQGFNEQYF.